Each of the 30 T cell receptor beta chains below was sequenced from the same sample in a study of PD-1 blockade in classical Hodgkin lymphoma. Exposure to brentuximab vedotin varied, and each patient had relapsed following autologous stem cell transplantation. TCRdb's copy holds only in-frame clones and misses some; the assay was immunoSEQ multiplex PCR. This table has 90,000 to 95,000 clones, 75% to 90% appearing once. The sequencing here drew on peripheral blood mononuclear cells (PBMCs), taken before the second cycle of nivolumab. The receptors were sampled from a human donor with classical Hodgkin lymphoma.

This chain uses TRBV5-5 with TRBJ2-2, with 10 bases that match TRBD2. CDR1 SGHKS and CDR2 YYEKEE come from the germline V gene (reference sequence). The V gene end was trimmed by 6 bases and the J gene end by 5 bases; junction bases not matched to a gene: 13. The length of the CDR3 is 17 residues. The chain's CDR3 is CASTWGSGGSRTGELFF. CDR3 DNA: TGTGCCAGCACCTGGGGTAGCGGGGGGTCTCGGACCGGGGAGCTGTTTTTT. Full variable domain (missing parts from reference TRBV5-5 and TRBJ2-2): DAGVTQSPTHLIKTRGQQVTLRCSPISGHKSVSWYQQVLGQGPQFIFQYYEKEERGRGNFPDRFSARQFPNYSSELNVNALLLGDSALYLCASTWGSGGSRTGELFFGEGSRLTVL.

Details on this clone: Other DNA sequences in the same sample also yield this CDR3. The chain recombines TRBV4-1 with TRBJ2-7, with unresolved D. This CDR3 is built from 13 residues. Trimming pared 1 base from V and 3 bases from J, leaving 7 bases between. Looked up from germline, CDR1 is MGHRA and CDR2 is YSYEKL. In nucleotides, the CDR3 is TGCGCCAGCAGCCAAGTGGGCAGCTACGAGCAGTACTTC. It specifies CASSQVGSYEQYF.

The gene calls are TRBV6-5 and TRBJ1-2, with unresolved D. The V gene's germline CDR1 is MNHEY and CDR2 SVGAGI. V was cut by 2 bases and J by 4 bases, with 8 bases left in between. This CDR3 has 13 amino acids. The chain's CDR3 is CASSYEGSYGYTF. The CDR3 DNA reads TGTGCCAGCAGTTACGAGGGTAGCTATGGCTACACCTTC.

V and J are TRBV28 and TRBJ2-7; perhaps D is TRBD1 or TRBD2 (5 bases each). CDR3 length equals 13 residues. V was clipped by 3 bases and J by 9 bases, with 15 bases between them. Germline V gene lookup returns CDR1 MDHEN and CDR2 SYDVKM. CDR3 protein: CASSFEGTGRQYF. DNA of the CDR3: TGTGCCAGCAGTTTTGAGGGGACGGGACGGCAGTACTTC. The full variable domain, in which reference TRBV28 and TRBJ2-7 provide the parts outside the CDR3, is DVKVTQSSRYLVKRTGEKVFLECVQDMDHENMFWYRQDPGLGLRLIYFSYDVKMKEKGDIPEGYSVSREKKERFSLILESASTNQTSMYLCASSFEGTGRQYFGPGTRLTVT.

This clone was seen just once. J is TRBJ2-3 and V is TRBV4-2; D is unclear. The length of the CDR3 is 14 residues. Germline values: CDR1 LGHNA, CDR2 YNFKEQ. V lost 4 bases, J lost 6 bases, and 14 bases lay in between. In DNA form, the CDR3 reads TGTGCCAGCAGCCCCCCCGTGGACGAGGATACGCAGTATTTT. Protein sequence: CASSPPVDEDTQYF.

This chain links TRBV28 with TRBJ2-7; tentative D call: TRBD1 (6 bases). The length of the CDR3 is 13 residues. Germline V gives CDR1 MDHEN, CDR2 SYDVKM. Trimming removed 4 bases from V and 6 bases from J, with 13 bases in between. The CDR3 nucleotides are TGTGCCAGCAGTTCCACAGGGAACCGCGAGCAGTACTTC. Translation gives CASSSTGNREQYF. Full variable domain (missing parts from reference TRBV28 and TRBJ2-7): DVKVTQSSRYLVKRTGEKVFLECVQDMDHENMFWYRQDPGLGLRLIYFSYDVKMKEKGDIPEGYSVSREKKERFSLILESASTNQTSMYLCASSSTGNREQYFGPGTRLTVT.

The chain carries TRBV6-1 and TRBJ2-7, with 8 bases identical to TRBD1. V trimming: 10 bases; J trimming: 3 bases; junction bases outside the gene matches: 5. Germline loops: CDR1 MNHNS, CDR2 SASEGT. The CDR3 runs to 12 residues. The CDR3 is CATQTGDYEQYF. Written as DNA, the CDR3 is TGTGCCACCCAGACAGGGGACTACGAGCAGTACTTC.

The rearrangement joins TRBV6-6 to TRBJ1-6, with unresolved D. Germline assignment: CDR1 MNHNY and CDR2 SVGAGI (reference sequence). Between the trimmed V and J ends, which lost 0 bases and 4 bases, there was a span of 10 bases. The CDR3 spans 16 residues. The CDR3 spells CASSYSLQHYNSPLHF. The CDR3 DNA reads TGTGCCAGCAGTTACTCGCTCCAGCATTATAATTCACCCCTCCACTTT.

V gene TRBV27 combines with J gene TRBJ2-1; 7 nucleotides match TRBD2. V shed 4 bases, J shed 2 bases, and the junction held 5 bases outside the gene matches. CDR3 size: 15 residues. CDR1 and CDR2 from the germline V gene are MNHEY and SMNVEV (reference sequence). The CDR3 DNA reads as TGTGCCAGCAGTTGGAGTACTAGCGCCTACAATGAGCAGTTCTTC. Translating it yields CASSWSTSAYNEQFF.

The chain employs TRBV5-1 and TRBJ2-5; D possibly corresponds to TRBD1 (6 bases). Per germline, CDR1 SGHRS and CDR2 YFSETQ. The CDR3 extends over 14 amino acids. V was trimmed by 4 bases and J by 3 bases, leaving 13 bases between them. For the CDR3, the DNA is TGCGCCAGCAGCCTACAGGGAACTAAAGAGACCCAGTACTTC. Translating gives CASSLQGTKETQYF.

This clone appeared a single time. This chain connects TRBV27 to TRBJ2-1, with 10 nucleotides matching TRBD2. The germline V gene has CDR1 MNHEY and CDR2 SMNVEV (reference sequence). CDR3 length equals 19 residues. V trimming: 5 bases; J trimming: 2 bases; junction bases outside the gene matches: 15. CDR3 DNA: TGTGCCAGCAGTAACATACTAGCGGGATCCTTACGGCCCTACAATGAGCAGTTCTTC. Translating it yields CASSNILAGSLRPYNEQFF.

This chain links TRBV4-1 with TRBJ2-3; D remains unclear. Germline V CDR1 and CDR2: MGHRA, YSYEKL. This CDR3 is built from 17 residues. Deletions cut 0 bases from V and 5 bases from J, with 18 bases between. In DNA, the CDR3 is TGCGCCAGCAGCCAAGATGGGGATCCCAGCGCTGGAGATACGCAGTATTTT. This translates into CASSQDGDPSAGDTQYF.

The J gene is TRBJ2-3, the V gene TRBV5-1; TRBD2 agrees at 11 bases. The CDR3 has 16 residues. After removal of 2 bases from V and 0 bases from J, the junction contained 2 bases not matched to a gene. The germline V gene encodes CDR1 SGHRS and CDR2 YFSETQ. CDR3 bases: TGCGCCAGCAGCTTCACTAGCGGGGGTAGCACAGATACGCAGTATTTT. Translating it yields CASSFTSGGSTDTQYF. The full variable domain, completed using reference TRBV5-1 and TRBJ2-3, is KAGVTQTPRYLIKTRGQQVTLSCSPISGHRSVSWYQQTPGQGLQFLFEYFSETQRNKGNFPGRFSGRQFSNSRSEMNVSTLELGDSALYLCASSFTSGGSTDTQYFGPGTRLTVL.

This chain connects TRBV4-1 to TRBJ2-7; 7 bases are shared with TRBD2. This CDR3 is built from 15 residues. V trimming: 4 bases; J trimming: 3 bases; junction bases outside the gene matches: 9. Germline lookup yields CDR1 MGHRA and CDR2 YSYEKL. The DNA of the CDR3 is TGCGCCAGCAGCCCCCACTGGGCGGGGGACTACGAGCAGTACTTC. Residues: CASSPHWAGDYEQYF.

The rearrangement uses TRBV27 and TRBJ2-7; 8 bases match TRBD1. Trimming cost V 5 bases and J 1 base; bases outside gene matches: 7. CDR1 is MNHEY and CDR2 is SMNVEV in the germline V gene (reference sequence). The CDR3 consists of 15 residues. The CDR3 coding sequence is TGTGCCAGCAGTCCCGGGACAGGACTTTCCTACGAGCAGTACTTC. It yields the protein CASSPGTGLSYEQYF.

This clone has a single count. This chain connects TRBV6-1 to TRBJ1-2; TRBD1 agrees at 8 bases. J gave up 0 bases and V 2 bases, and 5 bases lay outside the gene matches. Looked up from germline, CDR1 is MNHNS and CDR2 is SASEGT. This CDR3 is 16 amino acids long. The CDR3 sequence: CASSEPGTGANYGYTF. CDR3 in DNA: TGTGCCAGCAGTGAACCAGGGACAGGAGCTAACTATGGCTACACCTTC.

The gene calls are TRBV6-6 and TRBJ2-1; 8 bases are a match to TRBD2. Losses at the gene ends were 3 bases for V and 7 bases for J; bases not matched to a gene: 2. CDR1 MNHNY and CDR2 SVGAGI come from the germline V gene (reference sequence). The CDR3 covers 13 residues. The chain's CDR3 is CASSYRGGNEQFF. The DNA for the CDR3 is TGTGCCAGCAGTTATCGGGGGGGAAATGAGCAGTTCTTC.

This chain joins TRBV6-1 and TRBJ2-2, with 8 bases matching TRBD2. Germline V gives CDR1 MNHNS, CDR2 SASEGT. The CDR3 consists of 20 residues. The V gene end was trimmed by 3 bases and the J gene end by 5 bases; junction bases not matched to a gene: 20. The DNA for the CDR3 is TGTGCCAGCAGTGACCCGGGGGGATTGGAGCGGGAGTATTTAACCGGGGAGCTGTTTTTT. It translates to CASSDPGGLEREYLTGELFF.

This clone was observed once. This chain joins TRBV19 and TRBJ1-1; weak D call: TRBD1 (6 bases). The CDR3 contains 15 residues. V was cut by 4 bases and J by 5 bases, with 17 bases left in between. Germline loops: CDR1 LNHDA, CDR2 SQIVND (reference sequence). The DNA of the CDR3 is TGTGCCAGTAGTACCCCAGGGGTGAGTAGGACTGAAGCTTTCTTT. This translates into CASSTPGVSRTEAFF.

The V and J genes are TRBV27 and TRBJ1-2; D may be TRBD1 (5 bases). This CDR3 contains 15 residues. CDR1 and CDR2 from the germline V gene are MNHEY and SMNVEV (reference sequence). V lost 6 bases and J 4 bases, leaving 18 bases between the germline ends. The CDR3 bases are TGTGCCAGCAGGGCAGGGTGGGCGATTGGCTATGGCTACACCTTC. It translates to CASRAGWAIGYGYTF.

The chain has TRBV4-2 and TRBJ2-5; 12 nucleotides agree with TRBD2. There are 16 residues in the CDR3. J was trimmed by 2 bases and V by 4 bases; bases with no gene match: 5. CDR1 LGHNA and CDR2 YNFKEQ come from the germline V gene. CDR3 in DNA: TGTGCCAGCAGCCCCCTGACTAGCGGGGGACAAGAGACCCAGTACTTC. It translates to CASSPLTSGGQETQYF.

The chain is built from TRBV4-1 and TRBJ1-2, with D unclear. CDR3 length equals 14 residues. Germline CDR1 MGHRA, CDR2 YSYEKL. V lost 2 bases and J lost 6, with 13 bases in between. The CDR3 DNA is TGCGCCAGCAGCCAACCTTCGGGAGACCATGGCTACACCTTC. It codes for CASSQPSGDHGYTF.

This chain uses TRBV19 with TRBJ1-4; 8 bases are a match to TRBD1. The CDR3 is made up of 16 amino acids. Trimming took 9 bases from V and 5 from J; bases not matched to a gene: 14. Germline assignment: CDR1 LNHDA and CDR2 SQIVND (reference sequence). DNA for the CDR3: TGTGCCAGCAACGCTGGACGGGACAGGAACAATGAAAAACTGTTTTTT. Protein sequence: CASNAGRDRNNEKLFF.

The chain is built from TRBV5-1 and TRBJ1-6, with D maybe TRBD1 (6 bases). The CDR3 runs 16 residues. V lost 0 bases to trimming and J lost 7 bases, with 14 bases between them. Germline loops: CDR1 SGHRS, CDR2 YFSETQ. The CDR3 DNA follows: TGCGCCAGCAGCTTGGGAGGACAGCTTTTAAATTCACCCCTCCACTTT. As protein: CASSLGGQLLNSPLHF.

The rearrangement uses TRBV28 and TRBJ2-7; D possibly uses TRBD1 or TRBD2 (7 bases each). Germline assignment: CDR1 MDHEN and CDR2 SYDVKM. The V and J ends lost 7 bases and 1 base respectively, with 23 bases between them. The CDR3 totals 17 residues. The CDR3 DNA reads TGTGCCAGCATTACCATCCAGGGGGGGCGTCAATCCTACGAGCAGTACTTC. Residues: CASITIQGGRQSYEQYF.

This clone appeared once. This chain connects TRBV5-6 to TRBJ2-2; 7 bases are shared with TRBD1. In germline, CDR1 is SGHDT, CDR2 YYEEEE. The J segment lost 3 bases and the V segment lost 6 bases, leaving 5 bases of the junction unmatched. The CDR3 has 14 amino acids. CDR3 region: CASTRTGDTGELFF. For the CDR3, the DNA is TGTGCCAGCACCAGGACAGGAGACACCGGGGAGCTGTTTTTT.

The V gene is TRBV29-1, the J gene TRBJ1-1; tentatively, D is TRBD1 (6 bases). Trimming removed 1 base from V and 6 bases from J, with 9 bases in between. The germline V gene encodes CDR1 SQVTM and CDR2 ANQGSEA. The CDR3 spans 12 residues. The CDR3 region has the DNA TGCAGCGTTGAAGGACAGGTGGCTGAAGCTTTCTTT. Its protein product is CSVEGQVAEAFF.

V is TRBV11-2 and J is TRBJ1-3; TRBD1 aligns across 7 bases. This CDR3 contains 18 residues. Looked up from germline, CDR1 is SGHAT and CDR2 is FQNNGV. Trimming took 3 bases from V and 0 from J; bases not matched to a gene: 11. CDR3 in DNA: TGTGCCAGCAGCTTTTGGGACAGAGGTTTAAGCTCTGGAAACACCATATATTTT. Its translation is CASSFWDRGLSSGNTIYF. The complete variable domain, with remaining parts taken from reference TRBV11-2 and TRBJ1-3, reads EAGVAQSPRYKIIEKRQSVAFWCNPISGHATLYWYQQILGQGPKLLIQFQNNGVVDDSQLPKDRFSAERLKGVDSTLKIQPAKLEDSAVYLCASSFWDRGLSSGNTIYFGEGSWLTVV.

The J gene is TRBJ1-3, the V gene TRBV25-1; D is ambiguous. Germline V lookup: CDR1 MGHDK, CDR2 SYGVNS. V was shortened by 4 bases and J by 4 bases, with 2 bases between the two germline ends. This CDR3 comprises 11 residues. The CDR3 protein is CASSGGNTIYF. In DNA form, the CDR3 reads TGTGCCAGCAGTGGAGGAAACACCATATATTTT. The whole variable domain, filled in from reference TRBV25-1 and TRBJ1-3, reads EADIYQTPRYLVIGTGKKITLECSQTMGHDKMYWYQQDPGMELHLIHYSYGVNSTEKGDLSSESTVSRIRTEHFPLTLESARPSHTSQYLCASSGGNTIYFGEGSWLTVV.

The genes are TRBV7-9 and TRBJ2-6; D not certain. The CDR3 has 14 amino acids. The germline V gene has CDR1 SEHNR and CDR2 FQNEAQ (reference sequence). With 5 bases removed from V and 3 bases from J, the gap between germline ends came to 8 bases. This chain's CDR3 is CASSTTFGANVLTF. The DNA of the CDR3 is TGTGCCAGCAGCACTACATTTGGGGCCAACGTCCTGACTTTC.